This T cell receptor beta chain was captured by sequencing in a study of cytomegalovirus exposure and HLA in healthy donors. The study, taken as a whole, reports: When analyzed later, a missense DCLRE1C variant was found to be linked to TCR beta V- and J-gene trimming. The authors later found HLA-associated TCR beta chains more clonally expanded than equally common others. Most TCRs appeared rarely, but some public TCRs recurred in many donors. Association with HLA alleles at 0.05 false discovery rate was found for around 15,000 TCR beta sequences in a later analysis.

With 60 Vbeta and 13 Jbeta primers, the PCR was carried out. TCRdb's table, derived via immunoSEQ multiplex PCR, lists solely in-frame clones and lacks some. This table has about 120,000 clones, approximately 8% appearing once. CDR1 and CDR2 from the germline V gene are GTSNPN and SVGIG (reference sequence). CDR3 length: 12 amino acids. With V trimmed by 8 bases and J by 10 bases, 4 bases remained unmatched. This clone has only a few counts. The antigen remains unidentified. Sequenced: PBMCs. The chain recombines TRBV30 with TRBJ1-6; TRBD1 matches 11 bases. The sequence was obtained from a woman aged 40 to 49 in good health and CMV-seropositive. CDR3 in amino acids: CAGQGARSPLHF. As DNA, the CDR3 is TGTGCCGGACAGGGGGCGCGATCACCCCTCCACTTT.